These 22 T cell receptor beta chains were all obtained from the same sample, sequenced in a study of CD8 T cells in ankylosing spondylitis. TCRdb re-derived calls from the 5' RACE reads in MiXCR, one entry per CDR3 protein. This sample yields 180,000 or so distinct CDR3 sequences, of which approximately 10% are seen a single time; approximately 32% belongs to the top ten. Specimen: blood, either unsorted or a sorted T cell fraction (not recorded which). These receptors all come from a male donor with ankylosing spondylitis or in good health (not recorded which).

In its sample, this clonotype was seen many times. The chain has TRBV29-1 and TRBJ2-3, with a possible D match to TRBD1 (5 bases). The CDR3 runs to 14 residues. Per the germline V gene, CDR1 is SQVTM and CDR2 is ANQGSEA. Trimming pared 6 bases from V and 4 bases from J, leaving 17 bases between. The CDR3 DNA is TGCAGCGTGGGGCGCGGACAAGTTGCAGATACGCAGTATTTT. As protein: CSVGRGQVADTQYF.

This clonotype was observed a few times. The V and J genes are TRBV27 and TRBJ2-3, with a tentative D call TRBD1 (6 bases). CDR1 and CDR2 (germline): MNHEY, SMNVEV (reference sequence). Trimming stripped 10 bases from V and 2 bases from J, with 16 bases between. The CDR3 extends over 14 amino acids. The CDR3 sequence: CATHKQGITDTQYF. The CDR3 DNA reads as TGTGCCACCCACAAACAGGGTATCACAGATACGCAGTATTTT.

This clonotype was counted many times. The CDR3 sequence: CAISESKGYQPQHF. CDR3 DNA sequence: TGTGCCATCAGTGAGTCGAAGGGTTATCAGCCCCAGCATTTT. The chain carries TRBV10-3 and TRBJ1-5, with D uncertain. CDR1 and CDR2 (germline): ENHRY, SYGVKD. V was trimmed by 0 bases and J by 5 bases, leaving 8 bases between them. CDR3 length: 14 residues.

This clonotype was counted only a few times. The chain joins TRBV5-1 to TRBJ2-2, with 9 bases identical to TRBD1. The J segment lost 5 bases and the V segment lost 2 bases, leaving 4 bases of the junction unmatched. Germline V gene data show CDR1 as SGHRS and CDR2 as YFSETQ. There are 15 residues in the CDR3. The CDR3 reads CASSFTTGGTGELFF. CDR3 sequence (DNA): TGCGCCAGCAGCTTTACGACAGGGGGGACCGGGGAGCTGTTTTTT.

This clonotype has a handful of counts. The V call is TRBV6-5, the J call TRBJ2-5; TRBD1 aligns across 9 bases. V shed 4 bases, J shed 5 bases, and the junction held 11 bases outside the gene matches. Germline V gene sequence: CDR1 MNHEY, CDR2 SVGAGI. The CDR3 runs 16 residues. Written as DNA, the CDR3 is TGTGCCAGCAGTTTTCTCCGGACAGGGGCATTGGAGACCCAGTACTTC. It is translated as CASSFLRTGALETQYF.

This clonotype was detected ten times or more. V gene TRBV7-6 combines with J gene TRBJ1-5; D is possibly TRBD1 (5 bases). Germline values: CDR1 SGHVS, CDR2 FNYEAQ. The CDR3 contains 15 residues. V lost 3 bases to trimming and J lost 5 bases, with 14 bases between them. Written as DNA, the CDR3 is TGTGCCAGCAGCTTTGGCTCCGCGGGGGATCAGCCCCAGCATTTT. Amino acid sequence: CASSFGSAGDQPQHF. Based on the CDR3 plus reference TRBV7-6 and TRBJ1-5, the full variable domain is GAGVSQSPRYKVTKRGQDVALRCDPISGHVSLYWYRQALGQGPEFLTYFNYEAQQDKSGLPNDRFSAERPEGSISTLTIQRTEQRDSAMYRCASSFGSAGDQPQHFGDGTRLSIL.

V is TRBV7-2 and J is TRBJ2-3, with 7 bases that match TRBD2. The CDR3 totals 15 residues. V lost 4 bases to trimming and J lost 0 bases; unmatched junction nucleotides: 4. Germline V gives CDR1 SGHTA, CDR2 FQGNSA. The CDR3 nucleotides are TGTGCCAGCAGCTCTAGCGGATCTAGCACAGATACGCAGTATTTT. It translates to CASSSSGSSTDTQYF.

The V call is TRBV6-4, the J call TRBJ2-3; 7 bases are a match to TRBD1. The CDR3 consists of 14 residues. The junction had 3 bases not matched to a gene; V was cut back by 0 bases and J by 6 bases. CDR1 and CDR2 (germline): MRHNA, SNTAGT. The CDR3 bases are TGTGCCAGCAGTGACTCTAGGGGGCCTGATACGCAGTATTTT. Translating gives CASSDSRGPDTQYF.

This clonotype was found many times. The J gene is TRBJ2-7, the V gene TRBV6-1; D not certain. CDR1 and CDR2 (germline): MNHNS, SASEGT. V lost 6 bases, J lost 1 base, and 19 bases lay in between. This CDR3 contains 16 residues. CDR3 sequence (DNA): TGTGCCAGCAGCCCCCGTTCGGCCGCGAATTCCTACGAGCAGTACTTC. Translating it yields CASSPRSAANSYEQYF.

The chain recombines TRBV6-2 or TRBV6-3 with TRBJ2-1; tentative D call: TRBD2 (5 bases). The CDR3 extends over 16 amino acids. The V gene's germline CDR1 is MNHEY and CDR2 SVGEGT. The V end was cut by 4 bases, the J end by 2 bases, with 15 bases between. CDR3 in DNA: TGTGCCAGCAGTTCCCTAGCACTGGGAACCTACAATGAGCAGTTCTTC. Translation: CASSSLALGTYNEQFF.

This clonotype occurred many times. The chain uses TRBV29-1 and TRBJ2-1; D not resolved. This CDR3 region has 11 residues. V was shortened by 4 bases and J by 7 bases, with 8 bases between the two germline ends. CDR1 and CDR2 from the germline V gene are SQVTM and ANQGSEA. DNA for the CDR3: TGCAGCGTTGTCCCGGCAAATGAGCAGTTCTTC. This sequence encodes CSVVPANEQFF.

This clonotype has more than one count but fewer than ten. The V gene is TRBV6-2 or TRBV6-3, the J gene TRBJ1-5, with 8 bases lining up with TRBD1. The germline CDR1 and CDR2 sequences are MNHEY and SVGEGT. There are 22 residues in the CDR3. The ends lost 3 bases at V and 1 base at J; junction bases unmatched: 23. CDR3 DNA sequence: TGTGCCAGCAGTTATACTCTGTTCCAGGGGGCGCGTAAGTTACAAAGCAATCAGCCCCAGCATTTT. Translated, it gives CASSYTLFQGARKLQSNQPQHF.

The chain has TRBV11-3 and TRBJ2-7; D perhaps matches TRBD2 (6 bases). CDR3 length: 14 amino acids. The germline V and J ends were trimmed by 5 bases and 3 bases, with 14 bases remaining between them. The germline CDR1 and CDR2 sequences are SGHNT and YENEEA. CDR3 nucleotides: TGTGCCAGCAGCAGCGATGGGGGGATCTACGAGCAGTACTTC. It translates to CASSSDGGIYEQYF.

This clonotype was seen ten or more times. This sequence joins TRBV29-1 and TRBJ2-2; the match to TRBD1 covers 7 bases. Germline V lookup: CDR1 SQVTM, CDR2 ANQGSEA. This CDR3 region has 14 residues. Trimming at V came to 6 bases and at J to 7 bases, leaving 11 bases not matched to a gene. The DNA for the CDR3 is TGCAGCGTGCGGTCCGGGACAGAGGACGGGGAGCTGTTTTTT. Encoded protein: CSVRSGTEDGELFF.

On this clonotype itself: One junction end disagrees with the germline gene, perhaps due to a read error. This CDR3 reads CASSVQGPTGMKNVQYF. The CDR3 DNA reads as TGCGCCAGCAGCGTCCAAGGACCAACAGGGATGAAAAACGTTCAGTACTTC. The chain couples TRBV5-1 to TRBJ2-4; the D gene is possibly TRBD1 (6 bases). Germline V gives CDR1 SGHRS, CDR2 YFSETQ. CDR3 length: 17 residues.

The table lists this clonotype with many counts. The chain links TRBV20-1 to TRBJ2-2; 11 positions agree with TRBD1. Per germline, CDR1 DFQATT and CDR2 SNEGSKA (reference sequence). Germline trimming cut 0 bases from V and 4 bases from J; bases unmatched to any gene: 4. The CDR3 extends over 16 amino acids. The CDR3 DNA follows: TGCAGTGCTAGAGATGCCGGGACAGGGGGCACCGGGGAGCTGTTTTTT. It translates to CSARDAGTGGTGELFF.

This clonotype was seen a few times. V and J are TRBV7-4 and TRBJ2-7; the D gene is possibly TRBD1 (6 bases). Germline values: CDR1 SGHVT, CDR2 SQSDAQ. V lost 4 bases and J 5 bases, leaving 18 bases between the germline ends. The CDR3 has 15 residues. CDR3 region: CASSCRQASGNEQYF. CDR3 nucleotides: TGTGCCAGCAGCTGTCGACAGGCCTCAGGGAACGAGCAGTACTTC.

This clonotype has more than one count but fewer than ten. CDR3 loop: CASSTSRGRTDTQYF. The CDR3 region has the DNA TGTGCCAGCAGCACCTCACGGGGCCGCACAGATACGCAGTATTTT. This rearrangement joins TRBV7-2 to TRBJ2-3, with D perhaps TRBD1 or TRBD2 (5 bases each). The germline V and J ends were trimmed by 5 bases and 1 base, with 13 bases remaining between them. CDR1 and CDR2 (germline): SGHTA, FQGNSA. This CDR3 is built from 15 residues.

The chain combines TRBV11-2 with TRBJ2-4; TRBD1 aligns across 10 bases. The CDR3 contains 20 residues. Per the germline V gene, CDR1 is SGHAT and CDR2 is FQNNGV. Germline trimming cut 2 bases from V and 0 bases from J; bases unmatched to any gene: 13. The CDR3 nucleotides read TGTGCCAGCAGCTTAAGTAGCGGGACAGGGGTGGGGATAGCCAAAAACATTCAGTACTTC. As protein: CASSLSSGTGVGIAKNIQYF.

This clonotype was seen many times. The V call is TRBV5-1, the J call TRBJ1-4, with D possibly TRBD1 on 5 matching bases. Germline assignment: CDR1 SGHRS and CDR2 YFSETQ. The V gene lost 4 bases and the J gene lost 3 bases, with 16 bases spanning the gap. This CDR3 is 16 amino acids long. CDR3 nucleotides: TGCGCCAGCAGCCCCAGACAGATTTGGGCTAATGAAAAACTGTTTTTT. Its translation: CASSPRQIWANEKLFF.

At least ten counts were recorded for this clonotype. The CDR3 loop is CASSPGGLAGAYEQYF. The CDR3 DNA sequence: TGCGCCAGCAGCCCGGGCGGACTAGCGGGAGCCTACGAGCAGTACTTC. The chain uses TRBV5-1 and TRBJ2-7; 13 bases match TRBD2. The CDR3 is 16 residues long. V was pared by 4 bases and J by 2 bases, with 6 bases of the junction left unmatched. Germline V CDR1 and CDR2: SGHRS, YFSETQ.

This clonotype was observed a few times. The chain recombines TRBV6-1 with TRBJ2-7, with 7 bases lining up with TRBD1. The junction had 6 bases not matched to a gene; V was cut back by 0 bases and J by 1 base. The CDR3 covers 16 residues. Germline V gene sequence: CDR1 MNHNS, CDR2 SASEGT. CDR3 sequence reads: CASSEAGGQPSYEQYF. Written as DNA, the CDR3 is TGTGCCAGCAGTGAAGCTGGGGGACAGCCGTCCTACGAGCAGTACTTC.